Presented here are 5 T cell receptor beta chains from one specimen sequenced in a study of CD4+ T cells in melanoma. TCRdb's table, derived via immunoSEQ multiplex PCR, lists solely in-frame clones and lacks some. Of roughly 50,000 clones in the sample, 80% to 90% were seen once. Sequences were obtained from peripheral blood. The receptors stem from a human donor with melanoma.

J is TRBJ2-7 and V is TRBV2; 9 bases map to TRBD1. Per the germline V gene, CDR1 is SNHLY and CDR2 is FYNNEI. The CDR3 consists of 16 residues. With V trimmed by 4 bases and J by 6 bases, 13 bases remained unmatched. This CDR3 is CASSARGRDRAGEQYF. The CDR3 DNA reads TGTGCCAGCAGTGCCCGAGGCCGGGACAGGGCGGGCGAGCAGTACTTC.

The genes are TRBV21-1 and TRBJ1-1. TRBV21-1 is a pseudogene segment. This CDR3 has 10 residues. CDR3 sequence (DNA): TGTGCCAGCAGGGTGGCTGAAGCTTTCTTT. Protein: CASRVAEAFF.

Judged by abundance, this clone is medium-sized. The sample contains more than one DNA sequence encoding this CDR3. The chain combines TRBV10-3 with TRBJ1-2; TRBD1 is a possible D gene (5 bases). The CDR3 sequence is 14 residues long. Per the germline V gene, CDR1 is ENHRY and CDR2 is SYGVKD. V shed 7 bases and J shed 0 bases, with 12 bases lying between them. The DNA of the CDR3 is TGTGCCATCACCGGGGGAGAGTCTAACTATGGCTACACCTTC. Its translation: CAITGGESNYGYTF.

V and J are TRBV11-2 and TRBJ2-2; 11 bases match TRBD2. Trimming at V came to 5 bases and at J to 6 bases, leaving 8 bases not matched to a gene. The CDR3 has 16 amino acids. CDR1 and CDR2 (germline): SGHAT, FQNNGV. Written as DNA, the CDR3 is TGTGCCAGCAGCCTCCGACTAGCGGGGCCCGCCGGGGAGCTGTTTTTT. Translating gives CASSLRLAGPAGELFF. Supplemented by reference TRBV11-2 and TRBJ2-2, the full variable domain reads EAGVAQSPRYKIIEKRQSVAFWCNPISGHATLYWYQQILGQGPKLLIQFQNNGVVDDSQLPKDRFSAERLKGVDSTLKIQPAKLEDSAVYLCASSLRLAGPAGELFFGEGSRLTVL.

The chain recombines TRBV28 with TRBJ2-3; TRBD1 aligns across 7 bases. Germline CDR1 is MDHEN and CDR2 is SYDVKM. The ends lost 7 bases at V and 4 bases at J; junction bases unmatched: 11. The CDR3 extends over 15 amino acids. CDR3 amino acids: CASNSPQGVADTQYF. The CDR3 DNA follows: TGTGCCAGCAATAGCCCCCAGGGGGTCGCAGATACGCAGTATTTT.